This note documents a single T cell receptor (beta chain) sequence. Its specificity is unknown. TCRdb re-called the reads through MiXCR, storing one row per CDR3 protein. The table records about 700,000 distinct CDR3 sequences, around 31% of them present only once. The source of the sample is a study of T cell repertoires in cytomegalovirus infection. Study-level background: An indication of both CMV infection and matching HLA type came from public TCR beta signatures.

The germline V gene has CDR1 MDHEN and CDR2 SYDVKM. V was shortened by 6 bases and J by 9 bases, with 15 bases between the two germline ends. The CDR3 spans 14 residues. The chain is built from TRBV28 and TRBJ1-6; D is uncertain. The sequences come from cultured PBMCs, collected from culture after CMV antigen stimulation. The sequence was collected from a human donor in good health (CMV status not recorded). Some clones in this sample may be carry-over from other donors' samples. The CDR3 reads CASRGKGTGSPLHF. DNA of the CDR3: TGTGCCAGCAGGGGGAAGGGTACGGGTTCACCCCTCCACTTT.